A selection of T cell receptor beta chains follows, all from one sample in a study of blood T cell repertoires in COVID-19. Sequenced by immunoSEQ multiplex PCR; TCRdb stores in-frame clones only, minus some. Of over 85,000 clones in the sample, 85% to 90% were seen once. The sample taken for sequencing was peripheral blood. Source of these receptors: a human donor in a cohort sampled during active COVID-19. Each CDR3 is given with its conserved first and last residue. A D gene is named only where the DNA matches it firmly. Clone sizes are given selectively: once, few, many, or a class where the clone is expanded.

d_call: NA; j_call: TRBJ2-3; clone_size: NA; v_call: TRBV4-2; cdr3_aa: CASSQEDRTDTQYF; cdr3_nt: TGTGCCAGCAGCCAAGAAGACAGAACAGATACGCAGTATTTT
d_call: NA; j_call: TRBJ1-5; clone_size: NA; v_call: TRBV6-5; cdr3_aa: CATSFGWGNQPQHF; cdr3_nt: TGTGCCACTAGTTTCGGTTGGGGCAATCAGCCCCAGCATTTT
d_call: TRBD2; j_call: TRBJ2-5; clone_size: NA; v_call: TRBV2; cdr3_aa: CASTRGGMETQYF; cdr3_nt: TGTGCCAGCACTCGCGGGGGGATGGAGACCCAGTACTTC
d_call: TRBD2; j_call: TRBJ2-7; clone_size: NA; v_call: TRBV5-5; cdr3_aa: CASSRYASGGSYEQYF; cdr3_nt: TGTGCCAGCAGCCGATACGCTAGCGGGGGCAGCTACGAGCAGTACTTC
d_call: TRBD2; j_call: TRBJ2-2; clone_size: NA; v_call: TRBV6-1; cdr3_aa: CASSGILGLAGGGTGELFF; cdr3_nt: TGTGCCAGCAGTGGGATCCTGGGACTAGCGGGAGGAGGCACCGGGGAGCTGTTTTTT
d_call: NA; j_call: TRBJ1-6; clone_size: NA; v_call: TRBV7-9; cdr3_aa: CASTTGTRSGSPLHF; cdr3_nt: TGTGCCAGCACCACCGGGACAAGGAGTGGTTCACCCCTCCACTTT
d_call: TRBD1; j_call: TRBJ2-1; clone_size: NA; v_call: TRBV7-9; cdr3_aa: CASSWDRPSSYNEQFF; cdr3_nt: TGTGCCAGCAGCTGGGACAGGCCGAGCTCCTACAATGAGCAGTTCTTC
d_call: TRBD2; j_call: TRBJ2-1; clone_size: NA; v_call: TRBV27; cdr3_aa: CASSSPSGSYNEQFF; cdr3_nt: TGTGCCAGCAGTTCCCCTAGCGGCTCCTACAATGAGCAGTTCTTC
d_call: TRBD2; j_call: TRBJ2-1; clone_size: NA; v_call: TRBV4-1; cdr3_aa: CASTHGTSGDLPSYNEQFF; cdr3_nt: TGCGCCAGCACCCACGGGACTAGCGGGGACTTACCATCCTACAATGAGCAGTTCTTC
d_call: NA; j_call: TRBJ2-7; clone_size: NA; v_call: TRBV2; cdr3_aa: CASRDSGIYEQYF; cdr3_nt: TGTGCCAGCAGGGACAGTGGTATCTACGAGCAGTACTTC
d_call: NA; j_call: TRBJ1-2; clone_size: NA; v_call: TRBV5-6; cdr3_aa: CASSLRGGYTF; cdr3_nt: TGTGCCAGCAGCTTGCGGGGTGGCTACACCTTC
d_call: TRBD1; j_call: TRBJ1-5; clone_size: NA; v_call: TRBV6-6; cdr3_aa: CASSRGQGQPQHF; cdr3_nt: TGTGCCAGCAGTCGGGGACAGGGCCAGCCCCAGCATTTT
d_call: NA; j_call: TRBJ2-3; clone_size: NA; v_call: TRBV9; cdr3_aa: CASSVASARGRTDTQYF; cdr3_nt: TGTGCCAGCAGCGTAGCCAGCGCGAGAGGGAGGACAGATACGCAGTATTTT
d_call: TRBD2; j_call: TRBJ2-7; clone_size: NA; v_call: TRBV7-2; cdr3_aa: CASSFWGRAQRGEQYF; cdr3_nt: TGTGCCAGCAGCTTTTGGGGGAGGGCCCAACGGGGCGAGCAGTACTTC
d_call: TRBD1; j_call: TRBJ1-4; clone_size: few; v_call: TRBV14; cdr3_aa: CASSHLGQGASTDEKLFF; cdr3_nt: TGTGCCAGCAGCCATCTGGGACAGGGGGCCTCGACCGATGAAAAACTGTTTTTT
d_call: NA; j_call: TRBJ2-7; clone_size: NA; v_call: TRBV28; cdr3_aa: CASSSAGRIADEQYF; cdr3_nt: TGTGCCAGCAGTTCGGCGGGCCGGATCGCCGACGAGCAGTACTTC
d_call: NA; j_call: TRBJ1-2; clone_size: NA; v_call: TRBV28; cdr3_aa: CASSPREGFYGYTF; cdr3_nt: TGTGCCAGCAGTCCCAGGGAGGGATTCTATGGCTACACCTTC
d_call: TRBD1; j_call: TRBJ1-3; clone_size: NA; v_call: TRBV6-5; cdr3_aa: CASKRTGEGGNTIYF; cdr3_nt: TGTGCCAGCAAAAGGACAGGGGAAGGTGGAAACACCATATATTTT
d_call: NA; j_call: TRBJ1-3; clone_size: NA; v_call: TRBV7-8; cdr3_aa: CASSPGTHFSGNTIYF; cdr3_nt: TGTGCCAGCAGCCCGGGGACACATTTCTCTGGAAACACCATATATTTT
d_call: TRBD1; j_call: TRBJ1-2; clone_size: NA; v_call: TRBV2; cdr3_aa: CASSGTGGRYGYTF; cdr3_nt: TGTGCCAGCAGCGGAACAGGGGGACGCTATGGCTACACCTTC
d_call: TRBD1; j_call: TRBJ1-5; clone_size: NA; v_call: TRBV19; cdr3_aa: CASSADRGNQPQHF; cdr3_nt: TGTGCCAGTAGTGCGGACAGGGGAAATCAGCCCCAGCATTTT
d_call: TRBD1; j_call: TRBJ1-1; clone_size: NA; v_call: TRBV19; cdr3_aa: CASSPGQGPTRGTEAFF; cdr3_nt: TGTGCCAGTAGTCCCGGACAGGGGCCCACGAGGGGCACTGAAGCTTTCTTT
d_call: NA; j_call: TRBJ2-1; clone_size: NA; v_call: TRBV5-6; cdr3_aa: CASSLGSRSYNEQFF; cdr3_nt: TGTGCCAGCAGCTTGGGTAGCCGGTCCTACAATGAGCAGTTCTTC
d_call: TRBD2; j_call: TRBJ2-3; clone_size: NA; v_call: TRBV6-2/TRBV6-3; cdr3_aa: CASSTGLAGVTDTQYF; cdr3_nt: TGTGCCAGCAGTACCGGACTAGCGGGAGTCACAGATACGCAGTATTTT
d_call: NA; j_call: TRBJ2-2; clone_size: once; v_call: TRBV27; cdr3_aa: CASRRGGGNTGELFF; cdr3_nt: TGTGCCAGCAGGAGGGGGGGCGGGAACACCGGGGAGCTGTTTTTT
d_call: TRBD2; j_call: TRBJ2-6; clone_size: NA; v_call: TRBV28; cdr3_aa: CASGLAGARGANVLTF; cdr3_nt: TGTGCCAGCGGTCTAGCGGGAGCGCGTGGGGCCAACGTCCTGACTTTC
d_call: NA; j_call: TRBJ2-5; clone_size: NA; v_call: TRBV9; cdr3_aa: CASSAEETQYF; cdr3_nt: TGTGCCAGCAGCGCCGAAGAGACCCAGTACTTC
d_call: TRBD1; j_call: TRBJ2-5; clone_size: once; v_call: TRBV4-1; cdr3_aa: CASSQEGGQAEETQYF; cdr3_nt: TGCGCCAGCAGCCAAGAGGGGGGACAGGCGGAGGAGACCCAGTACTTC
d_call: NA; j_call: TRBJ2-1; clone_size: few; v_call: TRBV13; cdr3_aa: CASSSDYNNEQFF; cdr3_nt: TGTGCCAGCAGTTCGGACTACAACAATGAGCAGTTCTTC
d_call: TRBD1; j_call: TRBJ1-4; clone_size: once; v_call: TRBV11-2; cdr3_aa: CASSSEGAVEKLFF; cdr3_nt: TGTGCCAGCAGCTCGGAGGGGGCGGTTGAAAAACTGTTTTTT
d_call: NA; j_call: TRBJ1-4; clone_size: NA; v_call: TRBV18; cdr3_aa: CASSPPVDSQTWEKLFF; cdr3_nt: TGTGCCAGCTCACCACCGGTGGACAGCCAGACTTGGGAAAAACTGTTTTTT